This T cell receptor (beta chain) came from a study of T cell responses to AZD1222 COVID-19 vaccine. General observations from the study: It was only a handful of AZD1222 recipients who were seropositive at baseline. Clonal diversity was possibly underestimated, and white British individuals and females predominated among donors. Every sample of the repertoires postdated the peak T cell response.

Profiled with immunoSEQ multiplex PCR; TCRdb holds only in-frame clones, not every one. The sample consists of 100,000 to 120,000 clones, 89% of them appearing once. The study pooled second doses at about 4 or about 12 weeks. As regards this clone: Its antigen remains unknown.

The CDR3 is made up of 15 amino acids. The V gene's germline CDR1 is GTSNPN and CDR2 SVGIG (reference sequence). Trimming removed 1 base at V and 0 bases at J, with 13 bases between. The V and J genes are TRBV30 and TRBJ2-7; D ambiguous. The source was peripheral blood, collected 28 days after the second AZD1222 dose. The receptor comes from an adult who received the AZD1222 COVID-19 vaccine. This chain's CDR3 is CAWSDGNRYSYEQYF. As DNA, the CDR3 is TGTGCCTGGAGTGATGGCAACAGATACTCCTACGAGCAGTACTTC.